This T cell receptor (beta chain) was obtained from a study of blood T cell repertoires in COVID-19. Study-wide background: T cells, B-cell-depleted T cells, or PBMCs supplied cDNA or gDNA.

In the authors' methods: By means of reference gene primer amplification, nucleated cell counts were estimated. TCRdb's copy holds only in-frame clones and misses some; the assay was immunoSEQ multiplex PCR. Clone size and V and J calls were adopted from that table, with D and trimming inferred from the DNA. Of approximately 500,000 clones listed, roughly 90% are singletons. From germline, CDR1 is LNHDA and CDR2 SQIVND (reference sequence). The CDR3 has 17 amino acids. V was clipped by 1 base and J by 9 bases; unmatched bases: 13. The study recruited people aged about 18 to 89 years across roughly 23 US areas. Cohort 3 recovery required two negative PCRs, clearance, or symptom resolution.

The source of this sequence is a woman aged 40 to 49 who had recovered from COVID-19. The sample was PBMCs or T cells enriched from blood (not recorded which). The J gene is TRBJ2-5, the V gene TRBV19; 11 nucleotides line up with TRBD2. CDR3 sequence: CASSIAFSLAGVSPQYF. CDR3 DNA: TGTGCCAGTAGTATAGCCTTCTCACTAGCGGGAGTCAGTCCCCAGTACTTC.